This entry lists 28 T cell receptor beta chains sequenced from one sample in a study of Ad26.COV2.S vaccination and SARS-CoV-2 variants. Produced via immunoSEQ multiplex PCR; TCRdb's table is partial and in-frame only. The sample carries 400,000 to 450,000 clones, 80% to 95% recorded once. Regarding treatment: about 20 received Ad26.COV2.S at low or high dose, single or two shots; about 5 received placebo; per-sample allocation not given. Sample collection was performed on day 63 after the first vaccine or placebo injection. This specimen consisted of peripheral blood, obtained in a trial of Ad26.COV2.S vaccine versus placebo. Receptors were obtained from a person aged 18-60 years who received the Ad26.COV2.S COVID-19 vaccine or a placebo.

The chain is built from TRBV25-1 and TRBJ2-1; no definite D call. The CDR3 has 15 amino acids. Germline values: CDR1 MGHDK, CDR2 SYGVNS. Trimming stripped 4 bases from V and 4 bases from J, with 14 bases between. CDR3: CASSGRAGVYNEQFF. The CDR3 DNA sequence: TGTGCCAGCAGTGGACGGGCCGGAGTTTACAATGAGCAGTTCTTC.

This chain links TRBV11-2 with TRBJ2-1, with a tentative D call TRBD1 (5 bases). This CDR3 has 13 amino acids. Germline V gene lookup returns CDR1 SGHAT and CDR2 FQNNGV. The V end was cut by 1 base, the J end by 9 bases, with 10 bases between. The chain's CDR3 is CASSLGPQGEQFF. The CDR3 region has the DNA TGTGCCAGCAGCTTAGGTCCTCAGGGTGAGCAGTTCTTC.

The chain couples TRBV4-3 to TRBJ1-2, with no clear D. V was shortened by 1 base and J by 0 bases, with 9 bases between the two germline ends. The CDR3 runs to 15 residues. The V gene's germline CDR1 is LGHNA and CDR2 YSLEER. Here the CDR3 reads CASSQATVSNYGYTF. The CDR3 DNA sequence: TGCGCCAGCAGCCAAGCCACCGTATCTAACTATGGCTACACCTTC.

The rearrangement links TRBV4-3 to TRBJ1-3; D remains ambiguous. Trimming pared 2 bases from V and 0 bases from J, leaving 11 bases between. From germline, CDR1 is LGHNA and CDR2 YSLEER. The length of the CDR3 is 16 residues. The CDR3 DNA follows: TGCGCCAGCAGCCAATCGGCGGTAGACTCTGGAAACACCATATATTTT. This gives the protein CASSQSAVDSGNTIYF.

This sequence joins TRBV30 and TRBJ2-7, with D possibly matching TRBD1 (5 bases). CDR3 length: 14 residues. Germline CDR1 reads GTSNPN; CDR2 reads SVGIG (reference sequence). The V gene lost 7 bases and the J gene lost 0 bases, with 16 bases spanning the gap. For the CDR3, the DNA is TGTGCCTCGACAGAAGGTGTGAGCTCCTACGAGCAGTACTTC. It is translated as CASTEGVSSYEQYF.

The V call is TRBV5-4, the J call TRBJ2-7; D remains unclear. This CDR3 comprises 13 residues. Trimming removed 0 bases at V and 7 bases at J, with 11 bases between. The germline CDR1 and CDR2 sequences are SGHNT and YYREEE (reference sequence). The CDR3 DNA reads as TGTGCCAGCAGCTTGGGATCTATTCGTGAGCAGTACTTC. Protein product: CASSLGSIREQYF.

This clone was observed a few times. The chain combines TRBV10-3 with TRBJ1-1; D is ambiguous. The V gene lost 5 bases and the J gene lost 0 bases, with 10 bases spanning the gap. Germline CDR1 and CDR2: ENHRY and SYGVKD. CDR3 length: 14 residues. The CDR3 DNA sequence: TGTGCCATCAGTCTTGATCAAATGAACACTGAAGCTTTCTTT. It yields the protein CAISLDQMNTEAFF.

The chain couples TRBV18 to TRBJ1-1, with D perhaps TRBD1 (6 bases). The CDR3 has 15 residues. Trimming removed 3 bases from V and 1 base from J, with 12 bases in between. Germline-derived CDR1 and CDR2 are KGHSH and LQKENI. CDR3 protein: CASSPLTGQNTEAFF. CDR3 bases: TGTGCCAGCTCACCGCTGACAGGACAGAACACTGAAGCTTTCTTT.

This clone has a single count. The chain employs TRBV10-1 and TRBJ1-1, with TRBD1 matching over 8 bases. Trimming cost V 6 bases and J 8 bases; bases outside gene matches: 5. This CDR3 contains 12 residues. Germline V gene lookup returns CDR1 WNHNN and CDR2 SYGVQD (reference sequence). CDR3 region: CASSKSGGEAFF. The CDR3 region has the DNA TGCGCCAGCAGCAAGTCAGGGGGCGAAGCTTTCTTT.

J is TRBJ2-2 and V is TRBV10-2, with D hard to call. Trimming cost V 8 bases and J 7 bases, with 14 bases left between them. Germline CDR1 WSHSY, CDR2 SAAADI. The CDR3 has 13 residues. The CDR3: CASGWVAGGELFF. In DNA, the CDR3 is TGCGCCAGCGGCTGGGTAGCAGGCGGGGAGCTGTTTTTT.

This CDR3 is CASSVGGTDLREQYF. The CDR3 DNA reads as TGTGCCAGCAGCGTAGGCGGGACCGATCTTAGGGAGCAGTACTTC. V usage is TRBV9 and J usage is TRBJ2-7; tentative D call: TRBD2 (6 bases). In germline, CDR1 is SGDLS, CDR2 YYNGEE. This CDR3 has 15 residues. The germline V and J ends were trimmed by 0 bases and 7 bases, with 17 bases remaining between them.

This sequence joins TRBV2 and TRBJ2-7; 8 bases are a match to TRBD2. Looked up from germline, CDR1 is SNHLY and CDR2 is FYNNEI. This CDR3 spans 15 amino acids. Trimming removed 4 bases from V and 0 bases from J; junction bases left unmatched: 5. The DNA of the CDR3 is TGTGCCAGCAGTGTGGTAGCGGGATACTCCTACGAGCAGTACTTC. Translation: CASSVVAGYSYEQYF.

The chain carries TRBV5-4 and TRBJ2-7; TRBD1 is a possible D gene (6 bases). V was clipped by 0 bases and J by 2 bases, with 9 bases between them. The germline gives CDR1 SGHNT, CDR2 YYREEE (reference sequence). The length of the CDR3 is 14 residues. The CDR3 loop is CASSLGDKAYEQYF. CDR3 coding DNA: TGTGCCAGCAGCTTGGGGGACAAAGCCTACGAGCAGTACTTC.

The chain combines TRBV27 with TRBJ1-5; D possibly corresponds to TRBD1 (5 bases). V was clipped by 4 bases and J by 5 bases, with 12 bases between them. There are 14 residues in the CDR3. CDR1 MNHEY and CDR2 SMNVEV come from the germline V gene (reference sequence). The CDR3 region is CASSSGGGYQPQHF. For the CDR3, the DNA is TGTGCCAGCAGTTCCGGGGGGGGGTATCAGCCCCAGCATTTT.

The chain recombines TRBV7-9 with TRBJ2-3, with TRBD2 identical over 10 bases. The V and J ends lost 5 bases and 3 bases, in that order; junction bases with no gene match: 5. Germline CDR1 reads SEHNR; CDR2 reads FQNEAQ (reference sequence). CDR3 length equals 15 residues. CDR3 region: CASSPGLAETDTQYF. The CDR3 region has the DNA TGTGCCAGCAGCCCCGGACTAGCGGAAACAGATACGCAGTATTTT.

In DNA form, the CDR3 reads TGTGCCAGCAGCCCGAGGGGACTAGCGGGAGCCGGAGATACGCAGTATTTT. Amino acid sequence: CASSPRGLAGAGDTQYF. The V and J genes are TRBV11-3 and TRBJ2-3, with 14 bases identical to TRBD2. This CDR3 contains 17 residues. Unmatched junction bases numbered 9, after V lost 5 bases and J lost 5 bases. CDR1 and CDR2 (germline): SGHNT, YENEEA.

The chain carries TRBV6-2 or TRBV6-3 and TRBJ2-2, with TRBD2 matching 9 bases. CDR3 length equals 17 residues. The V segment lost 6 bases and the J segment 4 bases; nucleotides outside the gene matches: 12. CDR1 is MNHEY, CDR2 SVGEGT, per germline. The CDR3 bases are TGTGCCAGCAGCCCAGCAGGGGCGGGAGGGACCACCGGGGAGCTGTTTTTT. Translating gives CASSPAGAGGTTGELFF.

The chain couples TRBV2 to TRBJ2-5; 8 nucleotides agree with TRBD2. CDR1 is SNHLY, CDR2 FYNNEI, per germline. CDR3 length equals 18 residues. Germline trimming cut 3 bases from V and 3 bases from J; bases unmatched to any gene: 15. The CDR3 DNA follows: TGTGCCAGCAGTGATGTATTTGGGACTAGGGGTAAGGAAGAGACCCAGTACTTC. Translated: CASSDVFGTRGKEETQYF.

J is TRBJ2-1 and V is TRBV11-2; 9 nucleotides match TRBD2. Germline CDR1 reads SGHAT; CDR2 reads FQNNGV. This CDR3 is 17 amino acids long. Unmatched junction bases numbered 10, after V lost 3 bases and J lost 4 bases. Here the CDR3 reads CASSFPIQTSGYNEQFF. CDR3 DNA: TGTGCCAGCAGCTTTCCAATACAGACTAGCGGATACAATGAGCAGTTCTTC.

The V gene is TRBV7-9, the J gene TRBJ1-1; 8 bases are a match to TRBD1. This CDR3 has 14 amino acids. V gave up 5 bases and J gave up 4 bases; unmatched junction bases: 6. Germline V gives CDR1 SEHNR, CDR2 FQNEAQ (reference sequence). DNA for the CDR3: TGTGCCAGCAGCCACGGACAGGGAGGCACTGAAGCTTTCTTT. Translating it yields CASSHGQGGTEAFF.

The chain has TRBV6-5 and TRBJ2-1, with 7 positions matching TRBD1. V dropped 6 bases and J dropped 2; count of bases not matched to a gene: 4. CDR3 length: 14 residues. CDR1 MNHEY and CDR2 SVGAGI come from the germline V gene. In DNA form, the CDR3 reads TGTGCCAGCAGGGGACAGCCTACCTACAATGAGCAGTTCTTC. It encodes CASRGQPTYNEQFF.

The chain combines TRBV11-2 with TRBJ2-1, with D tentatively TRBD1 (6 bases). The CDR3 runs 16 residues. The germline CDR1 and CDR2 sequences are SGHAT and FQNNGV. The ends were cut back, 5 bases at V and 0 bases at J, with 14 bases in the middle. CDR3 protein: CASSRSTGSSYNEQFF. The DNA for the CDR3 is TGTGCCAGCAGCCGGTCGACAGGCAGCTCCTACAATGAGCAGTTCTTC.

The CDR3 DNA sequence: TGCGCCAGCAGCTTGGAAGGGACAGGGGTATCACCCCTCCACTTT. This gives the protein CASSLEGTGVSPLHF. This chain connects TRBV5-1 to TRBJ1-6, with TRBD1 identical over 10 bases. The ends lost 0 bases at V and 10 bases at J; junction bases unmatched: 4. Germline loops: CDR1 SGHRS, CDR2 YFSETQ. The CDR3 is made up of 15 amino acids.

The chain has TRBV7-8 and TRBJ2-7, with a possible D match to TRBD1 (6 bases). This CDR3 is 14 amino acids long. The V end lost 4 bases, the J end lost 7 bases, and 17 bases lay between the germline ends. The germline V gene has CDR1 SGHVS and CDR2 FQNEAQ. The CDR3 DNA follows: TGTGCCAGCAGCTCCGGGACAAGGGGTGGGGAGCAGTACTTC. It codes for CASSSGTRGGEQYF.

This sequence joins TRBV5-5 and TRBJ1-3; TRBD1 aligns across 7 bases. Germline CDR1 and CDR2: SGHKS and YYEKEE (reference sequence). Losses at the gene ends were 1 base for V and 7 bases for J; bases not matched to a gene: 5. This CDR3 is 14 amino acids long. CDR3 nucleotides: TGTGCCAGCAGCTTGCAAGGGGGCAGGAACACCATATATTTT. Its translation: CASSLQGGRNTIYF.

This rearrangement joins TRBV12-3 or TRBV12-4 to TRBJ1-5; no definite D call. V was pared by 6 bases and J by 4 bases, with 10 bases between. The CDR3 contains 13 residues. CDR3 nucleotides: TGTGCCAGCAGCTCAAGAAATAATCAGCCCCAGCATTTT. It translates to CASSSRNNQPQHF.

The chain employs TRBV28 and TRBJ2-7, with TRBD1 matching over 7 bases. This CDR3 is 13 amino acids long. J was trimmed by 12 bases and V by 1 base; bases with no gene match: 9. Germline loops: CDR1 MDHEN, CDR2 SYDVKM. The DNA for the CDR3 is TGTGCCAGCAGTTTATCCCCGACAGGGTTGATGTACTTC. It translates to CASSLSPTGLMYF.

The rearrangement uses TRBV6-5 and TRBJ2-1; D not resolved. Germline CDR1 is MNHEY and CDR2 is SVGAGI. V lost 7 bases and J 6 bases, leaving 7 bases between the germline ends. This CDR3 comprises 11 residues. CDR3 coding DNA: TGTGCCAGCACTTCCCTCAATGAGCAGTTCTTC. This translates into CASTSLNEQFF.